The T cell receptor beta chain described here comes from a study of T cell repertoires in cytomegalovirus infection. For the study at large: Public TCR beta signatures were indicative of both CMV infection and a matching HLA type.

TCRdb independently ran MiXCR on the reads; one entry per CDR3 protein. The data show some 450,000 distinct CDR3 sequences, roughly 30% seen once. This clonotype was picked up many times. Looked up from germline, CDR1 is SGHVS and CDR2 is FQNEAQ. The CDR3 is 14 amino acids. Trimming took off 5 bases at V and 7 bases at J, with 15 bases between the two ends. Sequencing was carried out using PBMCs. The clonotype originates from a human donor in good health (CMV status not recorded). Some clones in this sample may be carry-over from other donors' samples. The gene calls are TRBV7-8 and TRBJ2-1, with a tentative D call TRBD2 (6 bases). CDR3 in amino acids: CASSPMAGLNEQFF. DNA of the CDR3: TGTGCCAGCAGCCCCATGGCGGGGTTAAATGAGCAGTTCTTC.